This is a list of T cell receptor beta chains from one sample in a study of blood T cell repertoires in COVID-19. The protocol was immunoSEQ multiplex PCR, while the TCRdb copy is restricted to in-frame clones and leaves out a portion. Of approximately 350,000 clones listed, around 90% are singletons. Sequencing was performed on peripheral blood. Source of these receptors: a woman younger than 45 with COVID-19, enrolled during active disease. The CDR3 runs from the conserved cysteine through the conserved F or W. Fields, in order: J gene, clone size, V gene, D gene, CDR3 protein, CDR3 DNA. The D gene is left open where the match is weak. Some rows mark clone size as missing; the rest say once, few, many or name a class of expanded clone.

TRBJ2-3 | once | TRBV15 | TRBD2 | CATSQASGSTDTQYF | TGTGCCACCAGCCAGGCTAGCGGTAGCACAGATACGCAGTATTTT
TRBJ2-2 | NA | TRBV3-1/TRBV3-2 | NA | CASSLISGNTGELFF | TGTGCCAGCAGCCTCATTAGCGGAAACACCGGGGAGCTGTTTTTT
TRBJ2-2 | NA | TRBV13 | NA | CASSPGSHTGELFF | TGTGCCAGCAGCCCGGGATCCCACACCGGGGAGCTGTTTTTT
TRBJ1-5 | NA | TRBV27 | NA | CASSFGGLGPQHF | TGTGCCAGCAGTTTCGGGGGGCTGGGGCCCCAGCATTTT
TRBJ2-2 | NA | TRBV30 | NA | CAWSVQGNTGELFF | TGTGCCTGGAGTGTACAGGGAAACACCGGGGAGCTGTTTTTT
TRBJ2-5 | NA | TRBV5-1 | NA | CASSFSEGDSQYF | TGCGCCAGCAGCTTTTCAGAGGGAGACTCCCAGTACTTC
TRBJ2-7 | once | TRBV2 | NA | CASSPERGYEQYF | TGTGCCAGCAGCCCGGAGAGGGGGTACGAGCAGTACTTC
TRBJ1-1 | NA | TRBV7-9 | TRBD1 | CASSLGVGRGWSEAFF | TGTGCCAGCAGCTTAGGGGTTGGCAGGGGGTGGAGTGAAGCTTTCTTT
TRBJ2-3 | NA | TRBV10-1 | TRBD2 | CASRRAGEGGTDTQYF | TGCGCCAGCAGGAGAGCGGGGGAAGGGGGAACAGATACGCAGTATTTT
TRBJ2-2 | NA | TRBV12-1 | NA | CASSPPGLAGGELFF | TGTGCCAGCAGCCCCCCGGGACTAGCGGGAGGGGAGCTGTTTTTT
TRBJ2-2 | NA | TRBV5-1 | TRBD1 | CASSQRTGGFGELFF | TGCGCCAGCAGCCAGAGGACAGGGGGTTTCGGGGAGCTGTTTTTT
TRBJ1-5 | NA | TRBV4-1 | NA | CASSQDAGSWQPQHF | TGCGCCAGCAGCCAAGATGCGGGGTCATGGCAGCCCCAGCATTTT
TRBJ2-2 | NA | TRBV6-2/TRBV6-3 | NA | CASIPRETGELFF | TGTGCCAGCATCCCCAGGGAAACCGGGGAGCTGTTTTTT
TRBJ1-1 | NA | TRBV5-1 | NA | CASYLSPGTEAFF | TGCGCCAGCTACCTCTCCCCGGGAACTGAAGCTTTCTTT
TRBJ1-3 | NA | TRBV28 | NA | CASSLYAGTGNTIYF | TGTGCCAGCAGTTTATATGCCGGGACTGGAAACACCATATATTTT
TRBJ1-2 | NA | TRBV6-6 | NA | CASSPGGGSYGYTF | TGTGCCAGCAGTCCCGGGGGGGGGAGCTATGGCTACACCTTC
TRBJ2-2 | NA | TRBV3-1/TRBV3-2 | TRBD2 | CASRPSSGRITGELFF | TGTGCCAGCAGACCTTCAAGCGGGAGGATCACCGGGGAGCTGTTTTTT
TRBJ2-3 | NA | TRBV19 | NA | CASSIADSYTDTQYF | TGTGCCAGTAGTATAGCGGACAGTTACACAGATACGCAGTATTTT
TRBJ2-3 | NA | TRBV7-9 | TRBD2 | CASSPARPSGRSSTDTQYF | TGTGCCAGCAGCCCCGCCCGGCCTAGCGGGAGATCTAGCACAGATACGCAGTATTTT
TRBJ1-2 | NA | TRBV7-2 | NA | CASSLFGELIYGYTF | TGTGCCAGCAGCTTATTTGGGGAGTTAATTTATGGCTACACCTTC
TRBJ1-2 | NA | TRBV6-5 | NA | CASSSPGGRGYGYTF | TGTGCCAGCAGTTCGCCGGGGGGGAGAGGCTATGGCTACACCTTC
TRBJ2-5 | NA | TRBV27 | TRBD1 | CASSPRAGGWKETQYF | TGTGCCAGCAGTCCCCGGGCAGGGGGCTGGAAAGAGACCCAGTACTTC
TRBJ1-3 | NA | TRBV11-3 | TRBD1 | CASSDRVTGNTIYF | TGTGCCAGCAGCGACAGGGTTACTGGAAACACCATATATTTT
TRBJ1-1 | NA | TRBV4-3 | NA | CASSLYGLSPNTEAFF | TGCGCCAGCAGCCTGTACGGTTTATCGCCTAACACTGAAGCTTTCTTT
TRBJ2-2 | NA | TRBV24-1 | TRBD1 | CATSDRQGNTGELFF | TGTGCCACCAGTGACCGACAGGGGAACACCGGGGAGCTGTTTTTT
TRBJ2-5 | NA | TRBV5-1 | TRBD1 | CASSPSTGTGGKETQYF | TGCGCCAGCAGCCCCTCTACCGGGACAGGTGGTAAAGAGACCCAGTACTTC
TRBJ2-2 | NA | TRBV7-9 | TRBD2 | CASSPSGDNTGELFF | TGTGCCAGCAGCCCGAGCGGGGACAACACCGGGGAGCTGTTTTTT
TRBJ1-5 | NA | TRBV10-3 | TRBD1 | CAISRDRGSQPQHF | TGTGCCATCAGTCGGGACAGGGGGTCTCAGCCCCAGCATTTT
TRBJ2-5 | NA | TRBV4-3 | TRBD1 | CASSPDRGQETQYF | TGCGCCAGCAGCCCAGACAGGGGACAAGAGACCCAGTACTTC
TRBJ2-7 | NA | TRBV7-9 | NA | CASSSIRHEQYF | TGTGCCAGCAGTTCTATTCGCCACGAGCAGTACTTC
TRBJ1-1 | NA | TRBV2 | NA | CASIAESNTEAFF | TGTGCCAGCATTGCGGAATCGAACACTGAAGCTTTCTTT
TRBJ2-1 | few | TRBV4-1 | TRBD2 | CASSQAGRGRNEQFF | TGCGCCAGCAGCCAAGCAGGGCGGGGGAGAAATGAGCAGTTCTTC
TRBJ2-7 | few | TRBV10-3 | TRBD2 | CAIRGSGDSYEQYF | TGTGCCATCAGAGGAAGCGGGGACTCCTACGAGCAGTACTTC
TRBJ1-2 | NA | TRBV5-1 | NA | CASSLPRPAGFNYGYTF | TGCGCCAGCAGCTTACCCCGGCCGGCGGGGTTCAACTATGGCTACACCTTC
TRBJ1-5 | NA | TRBV15 | NA | CATSREGGNQPQHF | TGTGCCACCAGCAGAGAGGGGGGTAATCAGCCCCAGCATTTT
TRBJ1-4 | NA | TRBV5-5 | TRBD1 | CASSPTGQAGGEKLFF | TGTGCCAGCAGCCCAACCGGACAGGCCGGAGGTGAAAAACTGTTTTTT
TRBJ1-2 | few | TRBV28 | NA | CASSFEINYGYTF | TGTGCCAGCAGTTTTGAGATCAACTATGGCTACACCTTC
TRBJ2-3 | NA | TRBV4-2 | TRBD1 | CASSQDIGGGQGISTDTQYF | TGTGCCAGCAGCCAAGATATAGGGGGGGGACAGGGCATTAGCACAGATACGCAGTATTTT
TRBJ1-6 | NA | TRBV6-1 | NA | CASSELPPGQNSPLHF | TGTGCCAGCAGTGAACTCCCTCCGGGACAAAATTCACCCCTCCACTTT
TRBJ1-4 | NA | TRBV5-5 | NA | CASSLEWGGKLFF | TGTGCCAGCAGCTTGGAATGGGGGGGAAAACTGTTTTTT
TRBJ2-1 | NA | TRBV5-4 | NA | CASSLGPGTQDLVAFF | TGTGCCAGCAGCTTGGGGCCCGGGACTCAAGATTTGGTTGCGTTCTTC
TRBJ2-5 | NA | TRBV5-1 | NA | CASSSVGDQYF | TGCGCCAGCAGCTCCGTCGGGGACCAGTACTTC
TRBJ1-5 | once | TRBV2 | TRBD1 | CASRETGDQPQHF | TGTGCCAGCAGAGAGACAGGGGACCAGCCCCAGCATTTT
TRBJ1-2 | NA | TRBV7-9 | TRBD1 | CASSSPRDRNGYTF | TGTGCCAGCAGCTCACCGAGGGACAGAAACGGCTACACCTTC
TRBJ1-4 | NA | TRBV27 | NA | CASSLRRIGEKLFF | TGTGCCAGCAGTTTAAGGAGGATCGGTGAAAAACTGTTTTTT
TRBJ1-3 | NA | TRBV19 | TRBD1 | CASSMMPGQVTGNTIYF | TGTGCCAGTAGTATGATGCCGGGACAGGTTACTGGAAACACCATATATTTT